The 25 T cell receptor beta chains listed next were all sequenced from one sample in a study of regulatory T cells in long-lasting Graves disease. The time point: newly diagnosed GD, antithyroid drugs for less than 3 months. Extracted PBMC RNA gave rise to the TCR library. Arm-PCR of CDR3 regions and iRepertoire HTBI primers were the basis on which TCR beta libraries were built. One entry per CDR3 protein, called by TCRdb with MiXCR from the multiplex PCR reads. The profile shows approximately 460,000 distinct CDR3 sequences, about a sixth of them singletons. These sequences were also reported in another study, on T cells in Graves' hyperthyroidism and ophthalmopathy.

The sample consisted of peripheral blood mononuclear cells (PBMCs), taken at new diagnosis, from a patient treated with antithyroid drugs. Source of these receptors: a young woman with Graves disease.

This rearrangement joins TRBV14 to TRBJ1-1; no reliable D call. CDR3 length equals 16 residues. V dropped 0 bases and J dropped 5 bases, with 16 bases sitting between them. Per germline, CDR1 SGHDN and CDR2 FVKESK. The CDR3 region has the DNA TGTGCCAGCAGCCAAGATCTAGAGGGTTTGGGGACTGAAGCTTTCTTT. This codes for CASSQDLEGLGTEAFF.

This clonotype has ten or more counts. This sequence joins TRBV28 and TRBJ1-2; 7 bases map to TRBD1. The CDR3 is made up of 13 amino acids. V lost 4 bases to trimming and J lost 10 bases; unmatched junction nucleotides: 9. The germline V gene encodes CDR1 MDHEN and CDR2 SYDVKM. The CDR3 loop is CASSYQGGGTYTF. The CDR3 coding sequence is TGTGCCAGCAGTTACCAGGGGGGGGGGACCTACACCTTC.

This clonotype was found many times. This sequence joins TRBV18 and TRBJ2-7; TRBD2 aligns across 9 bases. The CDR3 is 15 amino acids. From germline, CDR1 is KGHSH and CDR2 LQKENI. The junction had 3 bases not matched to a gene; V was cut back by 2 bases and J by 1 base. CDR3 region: CASSPMTSGSYEQYF. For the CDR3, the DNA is TGTGCCAGCTCACCAATGACTAGCGGTTCCTACGAGCAGTACTTC.

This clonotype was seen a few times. The CDR3 DNA sequence: TGTGCCAGCAGTTCGTATCCCTACAATGAGCAGTTCTTC. This sequence encodes CASSSYPYNEQFF. The chain recombines TRBV6-5 with TRBJ2-1; D remains ambiguous. V shed 4 bases and J shed 2 bases, with 6 bases lying between them. CDR1 is MNHEY and CDR2 is SVGAGI in the germline V gene. The CDR3 has 13 residues.

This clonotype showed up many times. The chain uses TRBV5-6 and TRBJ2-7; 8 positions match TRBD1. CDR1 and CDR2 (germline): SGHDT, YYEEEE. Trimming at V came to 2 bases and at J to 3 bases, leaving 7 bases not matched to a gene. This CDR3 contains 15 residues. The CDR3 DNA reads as TGTGCCAGCAGCTTCTTGGGACAGGACTACTACGAGCAGTACTTC. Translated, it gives CASSFLGQDYYEQYF.

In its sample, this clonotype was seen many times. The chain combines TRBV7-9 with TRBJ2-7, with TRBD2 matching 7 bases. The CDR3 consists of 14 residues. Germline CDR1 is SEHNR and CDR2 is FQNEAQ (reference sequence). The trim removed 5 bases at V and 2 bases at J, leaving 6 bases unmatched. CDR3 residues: CASSQPGLTYEQYF. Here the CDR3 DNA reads TGTGCCAGCAGCCAACCGGGACTAACCTACGAGCAGTACTTC.

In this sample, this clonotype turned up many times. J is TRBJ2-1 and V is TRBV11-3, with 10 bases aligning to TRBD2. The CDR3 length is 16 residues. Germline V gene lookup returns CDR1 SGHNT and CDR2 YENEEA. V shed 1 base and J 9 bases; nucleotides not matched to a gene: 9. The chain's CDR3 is CASSLGSAGGPLEQFF. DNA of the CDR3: TGTGCCAGCAGCTTAGGTTCAGCGGGAGGGCCGCTTGAGCAGTTCTTC.

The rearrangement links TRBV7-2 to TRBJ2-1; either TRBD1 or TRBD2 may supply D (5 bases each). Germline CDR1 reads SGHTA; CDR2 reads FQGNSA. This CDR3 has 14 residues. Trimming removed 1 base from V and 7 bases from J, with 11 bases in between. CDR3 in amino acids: CASSLGGVPNEQFF. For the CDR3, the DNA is TGTGCCAGCAGCTTAGGAGGGGTACCTAATGAGCAGTTCTTC.

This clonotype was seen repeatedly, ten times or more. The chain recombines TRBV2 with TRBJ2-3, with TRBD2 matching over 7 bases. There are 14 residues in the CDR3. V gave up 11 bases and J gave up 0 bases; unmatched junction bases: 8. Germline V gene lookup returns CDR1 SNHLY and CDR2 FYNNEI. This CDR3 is CAGRLAASTDTQYF. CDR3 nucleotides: TGTGCCGGCCGACTAGCCGCTAGCACAGATACGCAGTATTTT.

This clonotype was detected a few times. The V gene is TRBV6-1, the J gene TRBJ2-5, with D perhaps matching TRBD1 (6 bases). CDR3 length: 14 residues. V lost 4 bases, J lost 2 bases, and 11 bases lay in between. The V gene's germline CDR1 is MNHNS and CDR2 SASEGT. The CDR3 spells CASSVDRTQETQYF. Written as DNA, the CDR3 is TGTGCCAGCAGTGTCGACAGGACACAAGAGACCCAGTACTTC.

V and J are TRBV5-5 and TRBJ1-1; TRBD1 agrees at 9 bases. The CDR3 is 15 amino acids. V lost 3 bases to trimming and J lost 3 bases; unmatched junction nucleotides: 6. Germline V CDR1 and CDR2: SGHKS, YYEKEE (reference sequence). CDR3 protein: CASSSLGQGHTEAFF. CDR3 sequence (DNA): TGTGCCAGCAGCTCTCTGGGACAGGGTCACACTGAAGCTTTCTTT.

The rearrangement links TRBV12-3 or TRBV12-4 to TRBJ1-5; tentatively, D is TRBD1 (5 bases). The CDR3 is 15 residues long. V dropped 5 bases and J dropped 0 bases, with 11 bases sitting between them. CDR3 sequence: CASSRTRNSNQPQHF. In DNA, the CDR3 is TGTGCCAGCAGTCGGACAAGGAATAGCAATCAGCCCCAGCATTTT.

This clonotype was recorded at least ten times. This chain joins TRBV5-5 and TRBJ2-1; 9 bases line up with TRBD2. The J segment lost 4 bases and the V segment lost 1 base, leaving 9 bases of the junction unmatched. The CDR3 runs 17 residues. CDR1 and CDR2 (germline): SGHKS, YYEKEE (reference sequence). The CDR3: CASSLMLGLATYNEQFF. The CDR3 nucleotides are TGTGCCAGCAGCTTGATGTTGGGACTAGCAACGTACAATGAGCAGTTCTTC.

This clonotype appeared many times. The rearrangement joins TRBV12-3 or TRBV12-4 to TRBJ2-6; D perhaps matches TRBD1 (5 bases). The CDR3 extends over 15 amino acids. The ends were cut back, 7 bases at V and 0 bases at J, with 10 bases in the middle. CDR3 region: CASKAGNSGANVLTF. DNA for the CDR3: TGTGCCAGCAAAGCAGGGAACTCTGGGGCCAACGTCCTGACTTTC.

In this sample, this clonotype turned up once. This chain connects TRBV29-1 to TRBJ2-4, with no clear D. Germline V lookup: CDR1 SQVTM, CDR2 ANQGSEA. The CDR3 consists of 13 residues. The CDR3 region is CTDQESTQNIQYF. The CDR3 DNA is TGCACCGACCAAGAAAGTACGCAAAACATTCAGTACTTC.

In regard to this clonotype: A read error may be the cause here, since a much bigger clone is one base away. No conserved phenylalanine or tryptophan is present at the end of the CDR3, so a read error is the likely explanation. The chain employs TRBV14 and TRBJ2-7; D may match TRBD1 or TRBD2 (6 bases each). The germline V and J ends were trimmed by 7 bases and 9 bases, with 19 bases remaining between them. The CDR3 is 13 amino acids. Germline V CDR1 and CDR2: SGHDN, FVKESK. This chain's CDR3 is CASKGGPSGRQYL. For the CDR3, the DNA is TGTGCCAGCAAGGGGGGACCTAGTGGACGGCAGTACCTC.

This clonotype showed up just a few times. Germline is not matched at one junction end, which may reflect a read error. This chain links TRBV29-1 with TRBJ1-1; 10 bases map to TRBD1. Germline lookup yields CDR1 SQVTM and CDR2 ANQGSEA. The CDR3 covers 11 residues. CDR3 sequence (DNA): TGCAGCGTCGAAGGACAGGGGGGAGCTTTCTTT. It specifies CSVEGQGGAFF.

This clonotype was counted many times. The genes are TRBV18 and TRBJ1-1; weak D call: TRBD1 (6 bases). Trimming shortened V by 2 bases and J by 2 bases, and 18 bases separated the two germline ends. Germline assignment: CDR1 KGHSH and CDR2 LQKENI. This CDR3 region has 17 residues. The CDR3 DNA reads TGTGCCAGCTCACCAGCGCGGGGGCGGCGGGGAAACACTGAAGCTTTCTTT. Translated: CASSPARGRRGNTEAFF.

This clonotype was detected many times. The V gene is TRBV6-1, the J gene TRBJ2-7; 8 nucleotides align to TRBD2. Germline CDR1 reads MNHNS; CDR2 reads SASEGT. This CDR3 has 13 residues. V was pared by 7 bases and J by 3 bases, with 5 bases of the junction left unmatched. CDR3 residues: CASISGGLYEQYF. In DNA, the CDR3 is TGTGCCAGCATCAGCGGGGGCCTCTACGAGCAGTACTTC.

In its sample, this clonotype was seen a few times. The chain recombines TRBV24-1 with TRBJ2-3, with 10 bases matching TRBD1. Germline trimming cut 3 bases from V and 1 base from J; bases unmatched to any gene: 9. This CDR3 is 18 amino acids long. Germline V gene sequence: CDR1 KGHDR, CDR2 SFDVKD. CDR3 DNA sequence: TGTGCCACCAGTGATACTGGACAGGGGGGACGTGGCACAGATACGCAGTATTTT. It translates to CATSDTGQGGRGTDTQYF.

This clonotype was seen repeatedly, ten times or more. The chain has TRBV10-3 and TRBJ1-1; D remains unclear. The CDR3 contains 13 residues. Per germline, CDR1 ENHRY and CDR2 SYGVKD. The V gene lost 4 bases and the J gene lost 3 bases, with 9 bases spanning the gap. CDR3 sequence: CAISGGTDTEAFF. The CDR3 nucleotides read TGTGCCATCAGTGGGGGAACAGACACTGAAGCTTTCTTT.

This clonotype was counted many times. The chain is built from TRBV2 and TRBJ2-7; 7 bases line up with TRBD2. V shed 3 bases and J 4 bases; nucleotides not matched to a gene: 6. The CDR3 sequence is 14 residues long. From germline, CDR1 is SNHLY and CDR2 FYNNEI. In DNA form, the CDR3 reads TGTGCCAGCAGTGACGTGGGAGGGCCTTACGAGCAGTACTTC. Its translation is CASSDVGGPYEQYF. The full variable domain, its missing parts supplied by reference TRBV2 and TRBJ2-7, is EPEVTQTPSHQVTQMGQEVILRCVPISNHLYFYWYRQILGQKVEFLVSFYNNEISEKSEIFDDQFSVERPDGSNFTLKIRSTKLEDSAMYFCASSDVGGPYEQYFGPGTRLTVT.

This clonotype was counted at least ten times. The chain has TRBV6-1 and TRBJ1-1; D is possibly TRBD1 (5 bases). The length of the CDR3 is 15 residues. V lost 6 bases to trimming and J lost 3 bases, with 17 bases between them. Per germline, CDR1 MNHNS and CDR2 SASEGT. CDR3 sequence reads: CASSPRKTGDTEAFF. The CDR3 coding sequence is TGTGCCAGCAGCCCCAGGAAGACGGGGGACACTGAAGCTTTCTTT.

CDR3 nucleotides: TGTGCCAGCAGCCCGCCGGACAGGGACCCCTTTGGGACTAATGAAAAACTGTTTTTT. Translating it yields CASSPPDRDPFGTNEKLFF. The chain recombines TRBV7-9 with TRBJ1-4; 8 bases agree with TRBD1. Germline values: CDR1 SEHNR, CDR2 FQNEAQ (reference sequence). The V gene end was trimmed by 5 bases and the J gene end by 2 bases; junction bases not matched to a gene: 16. The CDR3 is 19 residues long. The full variable domain, completed using reference TRBV7-9 and TRBJ1-4, is DTGVSQNPRHKITKRGQNVTFRCDPISEHNRLYWYRQTLGQGPEFLTYFQNEAQLEKSRLLSDRFSAERPKGSFSTLEIQRTEQGDSAMYLCASSPPDRDPFGTNEKLFFGSGTQLSVL.

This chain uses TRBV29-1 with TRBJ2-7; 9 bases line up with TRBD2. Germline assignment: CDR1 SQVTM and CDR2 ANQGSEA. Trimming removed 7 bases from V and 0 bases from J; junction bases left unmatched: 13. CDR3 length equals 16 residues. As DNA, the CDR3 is TGCAGCGCCGCTGGGCCGGTAGCGGGGGCCTCCTACGAGCAGTACTTC. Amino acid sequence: CSAAGPVAGASYEQYF.